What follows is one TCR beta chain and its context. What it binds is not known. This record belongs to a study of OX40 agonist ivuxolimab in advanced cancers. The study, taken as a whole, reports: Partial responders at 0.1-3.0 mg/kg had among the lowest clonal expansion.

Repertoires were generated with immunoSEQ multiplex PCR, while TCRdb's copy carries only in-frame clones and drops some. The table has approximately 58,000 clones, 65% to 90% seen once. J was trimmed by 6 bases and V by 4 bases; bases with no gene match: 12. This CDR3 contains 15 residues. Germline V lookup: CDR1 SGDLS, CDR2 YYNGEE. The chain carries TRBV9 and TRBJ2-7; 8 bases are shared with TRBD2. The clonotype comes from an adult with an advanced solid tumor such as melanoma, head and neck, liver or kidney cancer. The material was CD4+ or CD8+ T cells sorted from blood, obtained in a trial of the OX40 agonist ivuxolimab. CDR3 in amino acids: CASSPSGGGRTEQYF. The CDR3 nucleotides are TGTGCCAGCAGCCCTTCTGGGGGCGGGAGGACCGAGCAGTACTTC.